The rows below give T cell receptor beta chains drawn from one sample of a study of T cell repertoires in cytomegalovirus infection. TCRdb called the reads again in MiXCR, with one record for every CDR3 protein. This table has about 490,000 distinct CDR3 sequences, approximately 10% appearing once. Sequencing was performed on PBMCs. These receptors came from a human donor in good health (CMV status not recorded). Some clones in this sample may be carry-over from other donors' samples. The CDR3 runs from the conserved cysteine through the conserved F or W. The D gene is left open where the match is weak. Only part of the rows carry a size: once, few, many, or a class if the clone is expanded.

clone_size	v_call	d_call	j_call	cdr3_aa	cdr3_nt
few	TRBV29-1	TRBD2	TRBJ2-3	CSVDFLSSSGASSTDTQYF	TGCAGCGTTGACTTTCTATCGTCTAGCGGGGCCTCTAGCACAGATACGCAGTATTTT
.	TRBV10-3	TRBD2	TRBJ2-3	CAISGSASGGGDTQYF	TGTGCCATCAGTGGATCGGCTAGCGGCGGAGGTGATACGCAGTATTTT
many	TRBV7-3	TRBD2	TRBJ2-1	CASSLKGLGSGRAGDNEQFF	TGTGCCAGCAGCCTTAAAGGCCTCGGGAGCGGGAGGGCTGGGGACAATGAGCAGTTCTTC
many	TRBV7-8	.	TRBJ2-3	CASSSPLGPDTQYF	TGTGCCAGCAGCTCGCCATTGGGTCCAGATACGCAGTATTTT
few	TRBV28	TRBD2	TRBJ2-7	CASTGTSGRVNEQYF	TGTGCCAGCACCGGGACTAGCGGGAGAGTCAACGAGCAGTACTTC
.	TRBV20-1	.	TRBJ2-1	CSARVTSQGWDEQFF	TGCAGTGCTAGAGTAACTAGCCAAGGGTGGGATGAGCAGTTCTTC
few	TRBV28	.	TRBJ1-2	CASSWRGYGYTF	TGTGCCAGCAGTTGGCGAGGCTATGGCTACACCTTC
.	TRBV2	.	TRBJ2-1	CASMGAAAYDNEQFF	TGTGCCAGCATGGGGGCAGCAGCCTATGACAATGAGCAGTTCTTC
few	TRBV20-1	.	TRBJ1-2	CSASDGGPLYGYTF	TGCAGTGCTAGTGATGGGGGACCGCTCTATGGCTACACCTTC
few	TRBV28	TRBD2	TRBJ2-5	CASQGGSYGQETQYF	TGTGCCAGCCAGGGAGGGAGTTATGGCCAAGAGACCCAGTACTTC
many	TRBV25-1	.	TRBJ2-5	CASSGGWVTQYF	TGTGCCAGCAGTGGGGGGTGGGTGACCCAGTACTTC
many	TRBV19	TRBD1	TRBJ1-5	CASSANRGRVQPQHF	TGTGCCAGTAGTGCAAACAGGGGGCGCGTTCAGCCCCAGCATTTT
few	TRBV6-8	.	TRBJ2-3	CASSLGEVFTQYF	TGTGCCAGCAGCTTAGGGGAGGTATTTACGCAGTATTTT
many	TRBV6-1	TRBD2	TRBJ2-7	CASSGSGIPSYEQYF	TGTGCCAGCAGTGGTAGCGGGATACCCTCCTACGAGCAGTACTTC
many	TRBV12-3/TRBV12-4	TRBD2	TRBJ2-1	CASSVGTSGGLGDEQFF	TGTGCCAGCAGTGTCGGGACTAGCGGGGGGCTGGGGGATGAGCAGTTCTTC
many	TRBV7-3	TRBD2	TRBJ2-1	CASSSSGLGEQFF	TGTGCCAGCAGCTCCTCGGGACTAGGTGAGCAGTTCTTC
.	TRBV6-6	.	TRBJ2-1	CASRDRLEVLHEQFF	TGTGCCAGCAGGGACCGACTAGAGGTACTTCATGAGCAGTTCTTC
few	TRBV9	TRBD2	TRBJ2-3	CASSPSGRGDTQYF	TGTGCCAGCAGCCCCTCGGGGAGGGGAGATACGCAGTATTTT
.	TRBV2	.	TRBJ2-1	CASNLDGGMQFF	TGTGCCAGCAACCTAGACGGGGGTATGCAGTTCTTC
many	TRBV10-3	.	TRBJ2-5	CAISEGGQAPGYF	TGTGCCATCAGTGAAGGAGGGCAGGCCCCCGGGTACTTC
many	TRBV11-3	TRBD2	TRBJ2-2	CASRPSAGPLGGELFF	TGTGCCAGCAGACCGTCAGCGGGACCGCTGGGAGGGGAGCTGTTTTTT
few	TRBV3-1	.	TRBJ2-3	CASSLDFGSGDTQYF	TGTGCCAGCAGCCTTGACTTCGGGAGTGGAGATACGCAGTATTTT
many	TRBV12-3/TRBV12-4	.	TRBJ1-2	CASSLSGPGGYTF	TGTGCCAGCAGTCTCTCGGGGCCTGGGGGCTACACCTTC
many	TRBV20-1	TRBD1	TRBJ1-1	CSARETTRRQGRTEAFF	TGCAGTGCTAGAGAAACCACCCGCAGACAGGGCCGCACTGAAGCTTTCTTT
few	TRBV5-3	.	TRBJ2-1	CARSWDEYNEQFF	TGTGCCAGAAGCTGGGACGAGTACAATGAGCAGTTCTTC
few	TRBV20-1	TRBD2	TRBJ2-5	CSARPGLDHARGKTQYF	TGCAGTGCCAGACCGGGACTAGACCATGCGCGGGGGAAGACCCAGTACTTC
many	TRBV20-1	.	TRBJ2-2	CSARGGGQGELFF	TGCAGTGCTAGGGGGGGCGGACAGGGGGAGCTGTTTTTT
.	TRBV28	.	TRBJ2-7	CASSSGTDRTSYEQYF	TGTGCCAGCAGTAGTGGAACTGACAGGACCTCCTACGAGCAGTACTTC
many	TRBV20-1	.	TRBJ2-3	CSATTYDSHKDTQYF	TGCAGTGCTACTACCTACGATTCACATAAGGATACGCAGTATTTT
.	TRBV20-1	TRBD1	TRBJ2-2	CSAREQGGQGAGELFF	TGCAGTGCTAGAGAGCAAGGGGGACAGGGGGCCGGGGAGCTGTTTTTT
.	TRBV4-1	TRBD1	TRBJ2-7	CASSHASGTVYEQYF	TGCGCCAGCAGCCATGCGTCTGGGACAGTCTACGAGCAGTACTTC
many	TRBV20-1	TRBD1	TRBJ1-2	CSAPGTGGAGGYTF	TGCAGTGCGCCCGGGACAGGGGGGGCCGGCGGCTACACCTTC
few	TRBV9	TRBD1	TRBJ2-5	CASSFQGAGETQYF	TGTGCCAGCAGCTTCCAGGGGGCTGGGGAGACCCAGTACTTC
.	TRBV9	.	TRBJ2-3	CASSVGHGASTDTQYF	TGTGCCAGCAGCGTCGGACACGGGGCTAGCACAGATACGCAGTATTTT
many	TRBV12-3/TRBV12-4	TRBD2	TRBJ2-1	CASSFTSGGEQFF	TGTGCCAGCAGTTTTACTTCGGGGGGTGAGCAGTTCTTC
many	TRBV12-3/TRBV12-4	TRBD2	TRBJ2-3	CASSVAGSGEDTQYF	TGTGCCAGCAGCGTAGCGGGGAGCGGGGAAGATACGCAGTATTTT
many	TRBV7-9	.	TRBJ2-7	CASSPRDEYSYEQYF	TGTGCCAGCAGCCCCCGGGACGAATATTCCTACGAGCAGTACTTC
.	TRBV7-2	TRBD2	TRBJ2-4	CASSLELALDKNIQYF	TGCGCCAGCAGCTTGGAACTAGCGTTGGACAAAAACATTCAGTACTTC
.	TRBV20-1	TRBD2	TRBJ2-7	CSAREGTSGGYEQYF	TGCAGTGCTAGAGAGGGGACTAGCGGGGGCTACGAGCAGTACTTC
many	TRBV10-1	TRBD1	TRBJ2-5	CASSEGTGVQETQYF	TGCGCCAGCAGTGAGGGGACAGGGGTGCAAGAGACCCAGTACTTC
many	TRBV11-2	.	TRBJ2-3	CASSFGRPSTDTQYF	TGTGCCAGCAGCTTCGGCAGACCTAGCACAGATACGCAGTATTTT
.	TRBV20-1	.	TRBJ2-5	CSAPARPTQETQYF	TGCAGTGCTCCCGCGCGGCCGACCCAAGAGACCCAGTACTTC
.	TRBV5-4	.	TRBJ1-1	CASSFMPMNTEAFF	TGTGCCAGCAGCTTCATGCCGATGAACACTGAAGCTTTCTTT
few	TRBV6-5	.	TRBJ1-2	CASRQGQTPDYGYTF	TGTGCCAGCAGACAAGGACAGACCCCGGACTATGGCTACACCTTC
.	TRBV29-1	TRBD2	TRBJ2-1	CSVWGGSYNEQFF	TGCAGCGTTTGGGGCGGGAGTTACAATGAGCAGTTCTTC
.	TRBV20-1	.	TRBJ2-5	CSAPLAGARETQYF	TGCAGTGCCCCACTGGCGGGGGCACGGGAGACCCAGTACTTC